One sample yielded the 10 T cell receptor beta chains listed below, sequenced in a study of CD8 T cells in ankylosing spondylitis. TCRdb used MiXCR to reprocess the 5' RACE reads, holding one entry per CDR3 protein. The data hold a few hundred thousand distinct CDR3 sequences, with approximately 17% observed a single time. Study-level findings and limits: Typical of ankylosing spondylitis blood, it appeared, was a TCR beta motif of fewer than 10 highly homologous variants.

No antigen has been identified for these receptors. Sample: blood, either unsorted or a sorted T cell fraction (not recorded which). The receptors derive from a male donor with ankylosing spondylitis.

V gene TRBV11-2 combines with J gene TRBJ2-7; the D gene could be TRBD1 or TRBD2 (7 bases each). V shed 5 bases and J shed 3 bases, with 32 bases lying between them. CDR1 is SGHAT, CDR2 FQNNGV, per germline. The CDR3 loop spans 20 amino acids. CDR3 protein: CASSQPRRGREPSYYYEQYF. The CDR3 region has the DNA TGTGCCAGCAGCCAGCCCCGGAGGGGGCGGGAGCCCTCCTACTACTACGAGCAGTACTTC.

This clonotype was seen a handful of times. The J gene is TRBJ1-5, the V gene TRBV4-2; D is possibly TRBD1 (6 bases). This CDR3 contains 16 residues. Per germline, CDR1 LGHNA and CDR2 YNFKEQ. V shed 1 base and J shed 0 bases, with 10 bases lying between them. In DNA form, the CDR3 reads TGTGCCAGCAGCCAAGTAGGGGGAGATAGCAATCAGCCCCAGCATTTT. It is translated as CASSQVGGDSNQPQHF.

The table lists this clonotype with many counts. The chain carries TRBV12-3 or TRBV12-4 and TRBJ2-2; a possible D gene is TRBD1 (6 bases). V was shortened by 5 bases and J by 4 bases, with 14 bases between the two germline ends. The CDR3 covers 15 residues. The CDR3 region is CASSPRGLGTGELFF. The CDR3 bases are TGTGCCAGCAGTCCCAGGGGCTTGGGCACCGGGGAGCTGTTTTTT.

This clonotype was observed a handful of times. The J gene is TRBJ1-2, the V gene TRBV3-1; D is unresolved. Germline V gene lookup returns CDR1 LGHDT and CDR2 YNNKEL (reference sequence). V lost 1 base and J 7 bases, leaving 10 bases between the germline ends. The CDR3 runs 13 residues. CDR3 DNA: TGTGCCAGCAGCCAAGCGCAGAATCTTGGCTACACCTTC. Translation gives CASSQAQNLGYTF.

The V call is TRBV12-3 or TRBV12-4, the J call TRBJ2-1; 10 nucleotides match TRBD2. This CDR3 region has 15 residues. V gave up 3 bases and J gave up 9 bases; unmatched junction bases: 8. The CDR3 DNA reads as TGTGCCAGCAGTTTGTATCTAGCGGGAGACCGTGAGCAGTTCTTC. It specifies CASSLYLAGDREQFF.

The V call is TRBV11-1, the J call TRBJ2-5, with 7 nucleotides matching TRBD1. The V gene end was trimmed by 5 bases and the J gene end by 2 bases; junction bases not matched to a gene: 8. Germline assignment: CDR1 SGHAT and CDR2 FQDESV (reference sequence). This CDR3 is 15 amino acids long. The CDR3 DNA follows: TGTGCCAGCAGCACCACAGGGGTCTGGCAAGAGACCCAGTACTTC. It codes for CASSTTGVWQETQYF.

The J gene is TRBJ1-1, the V gene TRBV2; perhaps TRBD1 as D (6 bases). Trimming stripped 7 bases from V and 3 bases from J, with 15 bases between. The CDR3 extends over 14 amino acids. Germline CDR1 SNHLY, CDR2 FYNNEI. CDR3 protein: CASTRIEGDTEAFF. Written as DNA, the CDR3 is TGTGCCAGCACCCGAATAGAGGGGGACACTGAAGCTTTCTTT. The whole variable domain, filled in from reference TRBV2 and TRBJ1-1, reads EPEVTQTPSHQVTQMGQEVILRCVPISNHLYFYWYRQILGQKVEFLVSFYNNEISEKSEIFDDQFSVERPDGSNFTLKIRSTKLEDSAMYFCASTRIEGDTEAFFGQGTRLTVV.

J is TRBJ2-3 and V is TRBV7-2; TRBD2 matches at 10 bases. There are 15 residues in the CDR3. J lost 4 bases, V lost 5 bases, and 6 bases had no gene match. Germline lookup yields CDR1 SGHTA and CDR2 FQGNSA. CDR3 amino acids: CASSATGTSADTQYF. CDR3 DNA sequence: TGTGCCAGCAGCGCAACAGGGACTAGCGCAGATACGCAGTATTTT.

Ten or more counts support this clonotype. This chain links TRBV10-3 with TRBJ2-3; D ambiguous. The CDR3 spans 12 residues. CDR1 is ENHRY, CDR2 SYGVKD, per germline. V lost 6 bases to trimming and J lost 2 bases, with 6 bases between them. The CDR3 DNA follows: TGTGCCATCAGCGCCTCCACAGATACGCAGTATTTT. This encodes CAISASTDTQYF.

This clonotype was observed once. The chain links TRBV28 to TRBJ2-7; perhaps TRBD1 as D (6 bases). V was pared by 5 bases and J by 3 bases, with 20 bases between. This CDR3 is 16 amino acids long. Germline lookup yields CDR1 MDHEN and CDR2 SYDVKM. In nucleotides, the CDR3 is TGTGCCAGCAGTACCTATGGACAGAGGGTAATCTACGAGCAGTACTTC. It is translated as CASSTYGQRVIYEQYF.